The 12 T cell receptor beta chains reported below all come from one sample, sequenced in a study of CD8 T cells in Susac syndrome. Reverse transcription of roughly 0.45 to 1 ug RNA used random hexamers. A single record per CDR3 protein comes from TCRdb applying MiXCR to the immunoSEQ multiplex PCR reads. The sample lists 150,000 to 200,000 distinct CDR3 sequences, over 85% seen once, with just over 0.13% in the top ten. The material sequenced was CD4+ T cells from PBMCs. These receptors all stem from a human donor in good health.

This chain links TRBV7-2 with TRBJ2-3; 10 nucleotides line up with TRBD2. Germline V gene sequence: CDR1 SGHTA, CDR2 FQGNSA. The CDR3 contains 15 residues. Trimming took 3 bases from V and 4 from J; bases not matched to a gene: 4. The CDR3 DNA sequence: TGTGCCAGCAGCTTGAGCGGGGGGGGAGCAGATACGCAGTATTTT. Its translation: CASSLSGGGADTQYF.

This chain uses TRBV20-1 with TRBJ2-7, with 10 bases aligning to TRBD1. The CDR3 totals 12 residues. With V trimmed by 3 bases and J by 6 bases, 2 bases remained unmatched. Germline values: CDR1 DFQATT, CDR2 SNEGSKA (reference sequence). The CDR3 sequence is CSASRDRGEQYF. For the CDR3, the DNA is TGCAGTGCTAGCCGGGACAGGGGCGAGCAGTACTTC.

This clonotype was seen just once. V usage is TRBV10-1 and J usage is TRBJ1-1; the D is unclear. From germline, CDR1 is WNHNN and CDR2 SYGVQD (reference sequence). Trimming shortened V by 5 bases and J by 8 bases, and 15 bases separated the two germline ends. CDR3 length: 13 amino acids. The CDR3 nucleotides read TGCGCCAGCAGTACGAGTACTTTTACAGAAGCTTTCTTT. Encoded protein: CASSTSTFTEAFF.

The J gene is TRBJ2-7, the V gene TRBV2, with 12 bases that match TRBD2. The V gene's germline CDR1 is SNHLY and CDR2 FYNNEI. V shed 4 bases and J 6 bases; nucleotides not matched to a gene: 4. The CDR3 sequence is 14 residues long. The CDR3 here is CASSGLAGVLEQYF. The CDR3 DNA reads as TGTGCCAGCAGTGGACTAGCGGGGGTCCTCGAGCAGTACTTC.

This chain links TRBV12-3 or TRBV12-4 with TRBJ1-6; D gene uncertain. Trimming shortened V by 5 bases and J by 15 bases, and 14 bases separated the two germline ends. The length of the CDR3 is 12 residues. The CDR3 loop is CASSKETRHLHF. Written as DNA, the CDR3 is TGTGCCAGCAGTAAAGAGACGAGACACCTCCACTTT.

The chain combines TRBV5-1 with TRBJ2-5; maybe TRBD2 (5 bases). CDR3 size: 14 residues. The V and J ends lost 1 base and 1 base respectively, with 8 bases between them. CDR1 is SGHRS and CDR2 is YFSETQ in the germline V gene. The CDR3 coding sequence is TGCGCCAGCAGCTTGAGTGGGAGCCAAGAGACCCAGTACTTC. Translation: CASSLSGSQETQYF.

The chain uses TRBV9 and TRBJ2-1; TRBD2 matches 7 bases. The CDR3 totals 14 residues. Trimming at V came to 3 bases and at J to 0 bases, leaving 0 bases not matched to a gene. CDR1 and CDR2 (germline): SGDLS, YYNGEE. The CDR3 is CASSGGGSYNEQFF. The CDR3 nucleotides are TGTGCCAGCAGCGGGGGGGGCTCCTACAATGAGCAGTTCTTC.

A few counts support this clonotype. This sequence joins TRBV12-3 or TRBV12-4 and TRBJ1-1; 8 nucleotides match TRBD1. Losses at the gene ends were 3 bases for V and 6 bases for J; bases not matched to a gene: 0. The CDR3 has 12 residues. The CDR3 DNA reads TGTGCCAGCAGTTTGGACAGGGCTGAAGCTTTCTTT. This codes for CASSLDRAEAFF.

The chain combines TRBV24-1 with TRBJ2-5; D is undetermined. The CDR3 is 13 residues long. V lost 2 bases, J lost 0 bases, and 3 bases lay in between. From germline, CDR1 is KGHDR and CDR2 SFDVKD. Written as DNA, the CDR3 is TGTGCCACCAGTGATTCGTACCAAGAGACCCAGTACTTC. This sequence encodes CATSDSYQETQYF.

CDR3 nucleotide sequence: TGTGCCAGTAGACCGACAAGGGCGGCGATTGGAAAACTGTTTTTT. This translates into CASRPTRAAIGKLFF. The chain recombines TRBV19 with TRBJ1-4; D not certain. Germline CDR1 reads LNHDA; CDR2 reads SQIVND (reference sequence). The CDR3 spans 15 residues. V lost 6 bases and J lost 10, with 21 bases in between.

The gene calls are TRBV19 and TRBJ1-2; D uncertain. Germline CDR1 is LNHDA and CDR2 is SQIVND (reference sequence). The CDR3 is 11 amino acids. Trimming stripped 5 bases from V and 7 bases from J, with 8 bases between. The CDR3 region is CASSELGGYTF. As DNA, the CDR3 is TGTGCCAGTAGTGAGCTCGGTGGCTACACCTTC.

The gene calls are TRBV19 and TRBJ1-1, with a tentative D call TRBD1 (6 bases). Trimming stripped 5 bases from V and 5 bases from J, with 12 bases between. CDR1 is LNHDA, CDR2 SQIVND, per germline (reference sequence). This CDR3 is 13 amino acids long. The CDR3 DNA reads TGTGCCAGTAGTGTACAACAGGGAACTGAAGCTTTCTTT. It is translated as CASSVQQGTEAFF.